This TCR beta chain was retrieved from a study of T cells in Graves' hyperthyroidism and ophthalmopathy. In the study overall: Staff took peripheral blood when the initial diagnosis was made, before any treatment began.

The TCR beta CDR3 regions underwent amplification using RNA transcripts as the source. The HTBI primer set drove a first-round RT-PCR of the TCR CDR3. MiXCR was run by TCRdb on the multiplex PCR reads, yielding one entry per CDR3 protein. The table shows hundreds of thousands of distinct CDR3 sequences, with over 35% occurring only once. This clonotype was seen repeatedly, ten times or more. Trimming pared 4 bases from V and 7 bases from J, leaving 11 bases between. Germline V gene sequence: CDR1 DFQATT, CDR2 SNEGSKA (reference sequence). This CDR3 is built from 13 residues. The material sequenced was blood. This chain connects TRBV20-1 to TRBJ1-6; D is uncertain. The sequence was obtained from a man aged 18 to 30 with Graves' hyperthyroidism. CDR3 in DNA: TGCAGTGCTACTCGGGCCCCCAATTCACCCCTCCACTTT. Translating it yields CSATRAPNSPLHF.